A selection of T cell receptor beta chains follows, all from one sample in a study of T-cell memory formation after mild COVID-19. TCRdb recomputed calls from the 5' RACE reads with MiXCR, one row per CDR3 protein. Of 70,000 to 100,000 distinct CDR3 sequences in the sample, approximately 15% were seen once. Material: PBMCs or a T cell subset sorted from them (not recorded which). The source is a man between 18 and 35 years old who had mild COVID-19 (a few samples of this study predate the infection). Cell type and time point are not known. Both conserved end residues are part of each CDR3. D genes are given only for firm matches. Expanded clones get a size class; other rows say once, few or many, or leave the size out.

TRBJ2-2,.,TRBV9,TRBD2,CASSPGPAGANTGELFF,TGTGCCAGCAGCCCGGGCCCAGCGGGGGCGAACACCGGGGAGCTGTTTTTT
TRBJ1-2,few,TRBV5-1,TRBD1,CASSLETGAGGYTF,TGCGCCAGCAGCTTGGAGACAGGGGCTGGAGGCTACACCTTC
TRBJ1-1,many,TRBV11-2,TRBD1,CASSLEGTGGTEAFF,TGTGCCAGCAGCTTAGAAGGGACAGGGGGCACTGAAGCTTTCTTT
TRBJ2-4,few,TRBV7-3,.,CASQAWSFQYF,TGTGCCAGCCAGGCCTGGAGTTTTCAGTACTTC
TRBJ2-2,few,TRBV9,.,CASSVGNRHTGELFF,TGTGCCAGCAGCGTAGGAAACCGGCATACCGGGGAGCTGTTTTTT
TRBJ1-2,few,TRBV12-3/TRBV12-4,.,CASSFEGLYGYTF,TGTGCCAGCAGTTTCGAGGGTCTTTATGGCTACACCTTC
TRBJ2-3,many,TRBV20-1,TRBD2,CSARDVRGSGGGDTQYF,TGCAGTGCTAGAGATGTTAGAGGCAGCGGGGGTGGTGATACGCAGTATTTT
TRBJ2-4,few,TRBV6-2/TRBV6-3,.,CASSYSVRRAKNIQYF,TGTGCCAGCAGTTACTCGGTCAGAAGAGCCAAAAACATTCAGTACTTC
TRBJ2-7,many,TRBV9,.,CASSPDGISYEQYF,TGTGCCAGCAGCCCCGACGGTATCTCCTACGAGCAGTACTTC
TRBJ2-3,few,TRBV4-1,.,CASSPARGSTDTQYF,TGCGCCAGCAGCCCAGCGAGGGGAAGCACAGATACGCAGTATTTT
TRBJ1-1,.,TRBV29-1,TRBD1,CSVSTGVNTEAFF,TGCAGCGTGTCCACAGGGGTGAACACTGAAGCTTTCTTT
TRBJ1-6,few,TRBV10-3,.,CAMRDSSYNSPLHF,TGTGCCATGCGGGACTCCTCCTATAATTCACCCCTCCACTTT
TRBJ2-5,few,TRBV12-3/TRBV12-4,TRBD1,CASSWDRAPETQYF,TGTGCCAGCAGCTGGGACAGGGCCCCAGAGACCCAGTACTTC
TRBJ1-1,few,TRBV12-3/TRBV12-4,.,CASSRRGVEAFF,TGTGCCAGCAGTCGGAGGGGTGTTGAAGCTTTCTTT